This T cell receptor (beta chain) is drawn from a study of CD8+CD57+ T cells in acquired aplastic anemia. TCR beta VDJ and CDR3 were profiled, and genomic DNA was the template. TCRdb reanalysed the reads using MiXCR and keeps one entry per CDR3 protein. This sample has about 400,000 distinct CDR3 sequences; about 70% occur once, and the top ten carry 3% to 5%. Trimming stripped 6 bases from V and 9 bases from J, with 12 bases between. This CDR3 is 12 amino acids long. This receptor was taken from a human donor in good health, serving as a control. Sequencing input: sorted CD4+, CD8+, or CD8+CD57+ T cells (not recorded which) from PBMCs. V usage is TRBV12-3 or TRBV12-4 and J usage is TRBJ2-1, with no clear D. CDR3 DNA: TGTGCCAGCAGCCTACCACCTCGTGAGCAGTTCTTC. It yields the protein CASSLPPREQFF.